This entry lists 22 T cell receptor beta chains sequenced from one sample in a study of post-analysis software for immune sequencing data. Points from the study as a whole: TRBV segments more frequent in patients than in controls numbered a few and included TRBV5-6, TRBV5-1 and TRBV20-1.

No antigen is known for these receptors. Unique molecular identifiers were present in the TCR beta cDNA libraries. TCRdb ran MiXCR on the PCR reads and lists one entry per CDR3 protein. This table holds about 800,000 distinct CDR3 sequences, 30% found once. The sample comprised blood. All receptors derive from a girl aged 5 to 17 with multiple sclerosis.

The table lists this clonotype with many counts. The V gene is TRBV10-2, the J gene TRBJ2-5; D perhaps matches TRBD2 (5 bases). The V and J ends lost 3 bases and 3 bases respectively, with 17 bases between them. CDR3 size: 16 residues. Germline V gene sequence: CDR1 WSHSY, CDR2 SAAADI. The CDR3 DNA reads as TGCGCCAGCAGTGACCCCCAGCGGCCCTTCAAAGAGACCCAGTACTTC. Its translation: CASSDPQRPFKETQYF.

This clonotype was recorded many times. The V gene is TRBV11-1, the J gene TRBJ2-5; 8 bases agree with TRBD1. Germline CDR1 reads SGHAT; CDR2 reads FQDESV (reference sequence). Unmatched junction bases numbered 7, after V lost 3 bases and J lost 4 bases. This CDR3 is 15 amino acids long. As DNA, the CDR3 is TGTGCCAGCAGCTTCGCAACAGGGGGACCAGAGACCCAGTACTTC. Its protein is CASSFATGGPETQYF.

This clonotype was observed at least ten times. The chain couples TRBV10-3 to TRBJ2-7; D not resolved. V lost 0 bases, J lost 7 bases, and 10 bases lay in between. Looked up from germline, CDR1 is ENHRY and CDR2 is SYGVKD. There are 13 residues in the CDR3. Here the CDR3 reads CAISESRALEQYF. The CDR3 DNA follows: TGTGCCATCAGTGAGTCGAGAGCCCTGGAGCAGTACTTC.

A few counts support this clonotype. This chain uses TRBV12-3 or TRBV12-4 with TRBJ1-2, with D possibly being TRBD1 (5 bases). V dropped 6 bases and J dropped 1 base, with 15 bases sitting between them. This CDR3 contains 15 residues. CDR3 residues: CASSQGAALNYGYTF. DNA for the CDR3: TGTGCCAGCAGCCAAGGGGCCGCTCTTAACTATGGCTACACCTTC.

In DNA, the CDR3 is TGCGCCAGCAGCTTGGATGGGGGGGACTACAATGAGCAGTTCTTC. It translates to CASSLDGGDYNEQFF. The genes are TRBV5-1 and TRBJ2-1, with 7 bases aligning to TRBD2. The germline V gene has CDR1 SGHRS and CDR2 YFSETQ. V lost 0 bases and J lost 3; bases outside the gene matches: 3. The CDR3 totals 15 residues.

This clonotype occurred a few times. The CDR3 is CSAGKSYNEQFF. The DNA of the CDR3 is TGCAGCGCGGGGAAATCCTACAATGAGCAGTTCTTC. The chain has TRBV29-1 and TRBJ2-1, with D tentatively TRBD2 (5 bases). Trimming left V 7 bases short and J 1 base short, with 8 bases between. Germline CDR1 and CDR2: SQVTM and ANQGSEA. The CDR3 loop spans 12 amino acids.

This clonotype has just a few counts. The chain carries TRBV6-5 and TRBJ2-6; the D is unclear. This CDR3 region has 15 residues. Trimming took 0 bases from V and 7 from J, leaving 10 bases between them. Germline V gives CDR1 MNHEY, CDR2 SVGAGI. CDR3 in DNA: TGTGCCAGCAGTTACTCTACCCGTGGTGCCAACGTCCTGACTTTC. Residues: CASSYSTRGANVLTF.

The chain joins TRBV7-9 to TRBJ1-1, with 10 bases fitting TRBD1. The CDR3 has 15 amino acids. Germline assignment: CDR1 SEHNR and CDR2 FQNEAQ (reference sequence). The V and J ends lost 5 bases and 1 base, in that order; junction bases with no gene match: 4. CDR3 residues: CASSPWTGGNTEAFF. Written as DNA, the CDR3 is TGTGCCAGCAGCCCCTGGACAGGGGGGAACACTGAAGCTTTCTTT.

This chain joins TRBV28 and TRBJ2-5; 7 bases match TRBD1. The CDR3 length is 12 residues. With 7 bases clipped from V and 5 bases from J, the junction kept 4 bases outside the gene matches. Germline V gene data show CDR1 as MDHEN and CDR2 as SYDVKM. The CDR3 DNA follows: TGTGCCAGCAAAGGGGGCTGGGAGACCCAGTACTTC. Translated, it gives CASKGGWETQYF.

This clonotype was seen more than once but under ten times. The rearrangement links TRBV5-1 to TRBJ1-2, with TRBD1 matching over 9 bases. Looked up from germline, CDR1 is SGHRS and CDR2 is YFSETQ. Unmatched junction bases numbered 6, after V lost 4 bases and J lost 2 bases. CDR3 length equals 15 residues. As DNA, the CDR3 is TGCGCCAGCAGCCCGGGACAGGGAATGAACTATGGCTACACCTTC. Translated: CASSPGQGMNYGYTF.

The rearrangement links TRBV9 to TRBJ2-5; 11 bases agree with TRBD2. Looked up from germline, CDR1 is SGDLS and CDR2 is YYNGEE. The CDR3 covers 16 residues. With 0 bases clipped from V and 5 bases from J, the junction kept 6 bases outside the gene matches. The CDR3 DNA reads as TGTGCCAGCAGCGTAGGAGTAGCGGGGGGGCCGGAGACCCAGTACTTC. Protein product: CASSVGVAGGPETQYF.

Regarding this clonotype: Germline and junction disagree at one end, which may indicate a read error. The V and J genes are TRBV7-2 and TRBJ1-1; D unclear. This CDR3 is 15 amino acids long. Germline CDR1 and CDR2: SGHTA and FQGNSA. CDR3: CTSSLGVQRNTEAFF. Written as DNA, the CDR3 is TGTACCAGCAGCTTAGGAGTCCAGCGGAACACTGAGGCTTTCTTT.

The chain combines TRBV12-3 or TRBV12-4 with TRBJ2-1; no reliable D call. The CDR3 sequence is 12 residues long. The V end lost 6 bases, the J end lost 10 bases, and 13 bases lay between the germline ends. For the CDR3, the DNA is TGTGCCAGCAGCCCACCGTCCCGGGAGCAGTTCTTC. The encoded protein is CASSPPSREQFF.

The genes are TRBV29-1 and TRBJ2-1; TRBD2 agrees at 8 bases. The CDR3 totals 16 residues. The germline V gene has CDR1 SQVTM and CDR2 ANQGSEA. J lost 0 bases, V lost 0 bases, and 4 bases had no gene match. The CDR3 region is CSVEDQRGSSYNEQFF. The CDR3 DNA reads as TGCAGCGTTGAAGATCAGCGGGGGAGCTCCTACAATGAGCAGTTCTTC.

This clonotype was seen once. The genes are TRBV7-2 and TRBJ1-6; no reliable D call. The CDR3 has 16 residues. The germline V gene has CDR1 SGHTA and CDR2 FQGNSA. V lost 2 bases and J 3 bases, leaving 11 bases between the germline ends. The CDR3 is CASSLRSASYNSPLHF. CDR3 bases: TGTGCCAGCAGCTTACGGAGTGCCAGCTATAATTCACCCCTCCACTTT.

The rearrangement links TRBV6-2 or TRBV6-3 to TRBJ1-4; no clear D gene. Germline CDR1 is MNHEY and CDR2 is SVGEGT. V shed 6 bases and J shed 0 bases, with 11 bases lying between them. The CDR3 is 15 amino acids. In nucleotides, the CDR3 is TGTGCCAGCAGCTACGACGAGGCAACTAATGAAAAACTGTTTTTT. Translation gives CASSYDEATNEKLFF.

The CDR3 here is CASSLGTKAEAFF. The CDR3 DNA reads TGTGCCAGCAGCTTAGGGACAAAAGCTGAAGCTTTCTTT. The J gene is TRBJ1-1, the V gene TRBV11-2; D might be TRBD1 (5 bases). The germline gives CDR1 SGHAT, CDR2 FQNNGV. V was shortened by 1 base and J by 6 bases, with 9 bases between the two germline ends. CDR3 length: 13 residues.

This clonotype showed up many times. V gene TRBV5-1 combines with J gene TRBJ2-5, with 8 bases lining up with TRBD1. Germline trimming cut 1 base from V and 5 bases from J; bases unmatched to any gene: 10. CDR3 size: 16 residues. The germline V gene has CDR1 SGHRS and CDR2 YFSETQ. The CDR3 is CASSLTGRGPEETQYF. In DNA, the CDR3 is TGCGCCAGCAGCTTGACGGGCAGGGGGCCAGAGGAGACCCAGTACTTC.

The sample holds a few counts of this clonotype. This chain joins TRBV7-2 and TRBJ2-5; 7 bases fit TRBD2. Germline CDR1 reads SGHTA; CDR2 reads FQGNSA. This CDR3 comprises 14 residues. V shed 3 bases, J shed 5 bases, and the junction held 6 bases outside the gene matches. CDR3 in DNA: TGTGCCAGCAGCTTCCGGGGAGGGCCGGAGACCCAGTACTTC. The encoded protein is CASSFRGGPETQYF. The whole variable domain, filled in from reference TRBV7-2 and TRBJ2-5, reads GAGVSQSPSNKVTEKGKDVELRCDPISGHTALYWYRQSLGQGLEFLIYFQGNSAPDKSGLPSDRFSAERTGGSVSTLTIQRTQQEDSAVYLCASSFRGGPETQYFGPGTRLLVL.

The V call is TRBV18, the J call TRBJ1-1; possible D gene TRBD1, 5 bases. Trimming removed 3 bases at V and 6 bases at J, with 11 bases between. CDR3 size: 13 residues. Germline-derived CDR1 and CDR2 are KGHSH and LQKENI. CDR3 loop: CASSPSGRPEAFF. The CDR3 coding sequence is TGTGCCAGCTCACCCTCAGGGAGGCCTGAAGCTTTCTTT. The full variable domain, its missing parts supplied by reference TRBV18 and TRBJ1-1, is NAGVMQNPRHLVRRRGQEARLRCSPMKGHSHVYWYRQLPEEGLKFMVYLQKENIIDESGMPKERFSAEFPKEGPSILRIQQVVRGDSAAYFCASSPSGRPEAFFGQGTRLTVV.

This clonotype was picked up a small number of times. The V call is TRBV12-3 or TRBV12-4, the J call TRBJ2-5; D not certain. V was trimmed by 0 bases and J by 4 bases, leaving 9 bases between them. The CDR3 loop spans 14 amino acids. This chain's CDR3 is CASSLAAGRETQYF. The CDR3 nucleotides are TGTGCCAGCAGTTTAGCTGCAGGCCGAGAGACCCAGTACTTC.

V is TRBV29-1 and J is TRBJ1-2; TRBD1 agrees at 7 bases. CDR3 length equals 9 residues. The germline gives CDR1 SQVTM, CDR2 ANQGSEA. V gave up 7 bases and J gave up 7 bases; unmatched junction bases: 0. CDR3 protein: CSGDSGYTF. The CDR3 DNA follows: TGCAGCGGGGACAGTGGCTACACCTTC.